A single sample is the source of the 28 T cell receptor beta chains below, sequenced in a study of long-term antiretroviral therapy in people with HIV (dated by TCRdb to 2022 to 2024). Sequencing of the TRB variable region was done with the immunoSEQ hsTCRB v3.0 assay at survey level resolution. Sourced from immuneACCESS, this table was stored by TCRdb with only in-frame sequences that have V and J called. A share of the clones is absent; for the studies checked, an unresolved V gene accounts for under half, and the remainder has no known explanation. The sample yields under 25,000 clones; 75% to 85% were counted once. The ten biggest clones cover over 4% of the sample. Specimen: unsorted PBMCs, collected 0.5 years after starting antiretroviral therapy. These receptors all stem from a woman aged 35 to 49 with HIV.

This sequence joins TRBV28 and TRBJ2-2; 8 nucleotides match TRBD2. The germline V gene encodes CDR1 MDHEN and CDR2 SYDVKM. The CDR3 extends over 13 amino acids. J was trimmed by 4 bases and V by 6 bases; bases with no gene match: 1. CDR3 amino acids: CASSRGGTGELFF. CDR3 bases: TGTGCCAGCAGCCGGGGGGGCACCGGGGAGCTGTTTTTT.

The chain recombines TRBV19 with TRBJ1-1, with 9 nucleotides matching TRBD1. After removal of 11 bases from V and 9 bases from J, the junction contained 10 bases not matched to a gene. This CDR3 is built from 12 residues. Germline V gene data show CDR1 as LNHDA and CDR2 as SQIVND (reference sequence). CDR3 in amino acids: CASDRGVGKAFF. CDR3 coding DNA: TGTGCCTCCGACAGGGGGGTAGGCAAAGCTTTCTTT.

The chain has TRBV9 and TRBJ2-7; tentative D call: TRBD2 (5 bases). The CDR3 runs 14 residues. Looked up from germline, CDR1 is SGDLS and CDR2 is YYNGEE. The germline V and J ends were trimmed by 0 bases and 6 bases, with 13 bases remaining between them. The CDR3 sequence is CASSVDPTGGEQYF. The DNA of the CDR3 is TGTGCCAGCAGCGTAGACCCGACCGGAGGCGAGCAGTACTTC.

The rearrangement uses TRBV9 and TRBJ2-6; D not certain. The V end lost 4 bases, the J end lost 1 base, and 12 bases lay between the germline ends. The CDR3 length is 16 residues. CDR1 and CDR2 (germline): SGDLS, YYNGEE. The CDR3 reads CASSHTPLSGANVLTF. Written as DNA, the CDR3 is TGTGCCAGCAGCCATACTCCGCTTTCTGGGGCCAACGTCCTGACTTTC.

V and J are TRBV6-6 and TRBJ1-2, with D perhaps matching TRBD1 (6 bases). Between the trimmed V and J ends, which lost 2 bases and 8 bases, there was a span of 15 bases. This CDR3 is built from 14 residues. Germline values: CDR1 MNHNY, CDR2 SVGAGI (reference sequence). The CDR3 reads CASSYTPTGSGYTF. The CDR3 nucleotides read TGTGCCAGCAGTTACACCCCTACAGGGAGCGGCTACACCTTC.

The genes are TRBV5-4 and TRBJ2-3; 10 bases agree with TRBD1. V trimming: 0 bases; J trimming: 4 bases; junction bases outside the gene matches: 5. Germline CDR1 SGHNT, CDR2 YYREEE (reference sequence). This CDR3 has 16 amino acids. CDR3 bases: TGTGCCAGCAGCTTGGCCGGACAGGGGGTTGCAGATACGCAGTATTTT. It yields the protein CASSLAGQGVADTQYF.

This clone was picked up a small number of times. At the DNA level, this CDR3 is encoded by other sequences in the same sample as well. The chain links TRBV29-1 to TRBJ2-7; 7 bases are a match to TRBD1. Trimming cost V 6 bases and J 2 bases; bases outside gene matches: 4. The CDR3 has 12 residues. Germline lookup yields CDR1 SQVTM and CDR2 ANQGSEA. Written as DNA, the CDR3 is TGCAGCGTGACAGGGATCGCCTACGAGCAGTACTTC. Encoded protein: CSVTGIAYEQYF.

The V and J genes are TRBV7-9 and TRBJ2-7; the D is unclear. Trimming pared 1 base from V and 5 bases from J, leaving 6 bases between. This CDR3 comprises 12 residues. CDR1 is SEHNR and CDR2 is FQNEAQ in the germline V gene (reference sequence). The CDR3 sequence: CASSLEAHEQYF. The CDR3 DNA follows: TGTGCCAGCAGCTTAGAGGCACACGAGCAGTACTTC.

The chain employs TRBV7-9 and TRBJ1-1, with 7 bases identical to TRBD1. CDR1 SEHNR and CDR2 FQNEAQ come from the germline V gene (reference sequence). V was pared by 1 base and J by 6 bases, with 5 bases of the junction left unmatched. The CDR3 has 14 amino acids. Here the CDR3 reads CASSLESQGAEAFF. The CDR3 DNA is TGTGCCAGCAGCTTAGAATCCCAGGGGGCTGAAGCTTTCTTT.

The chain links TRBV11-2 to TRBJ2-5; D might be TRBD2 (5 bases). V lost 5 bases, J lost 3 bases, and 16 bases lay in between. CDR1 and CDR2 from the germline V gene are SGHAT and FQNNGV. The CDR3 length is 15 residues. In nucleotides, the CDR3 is TGTGCCAGCAGCCCTTACCCGAGAGGGAAAGAGACCCAGTACTTC. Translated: CASSPYPRGKETQYF.

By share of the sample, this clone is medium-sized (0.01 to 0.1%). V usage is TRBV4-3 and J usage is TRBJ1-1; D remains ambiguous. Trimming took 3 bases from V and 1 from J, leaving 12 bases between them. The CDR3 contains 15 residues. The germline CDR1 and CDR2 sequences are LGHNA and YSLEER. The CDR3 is CASSHGRIRNTEAFF. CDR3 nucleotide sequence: TGCGCCAGCAGCCACGGCCGGATTAGGAACACTGAAGCTTTCTTT.

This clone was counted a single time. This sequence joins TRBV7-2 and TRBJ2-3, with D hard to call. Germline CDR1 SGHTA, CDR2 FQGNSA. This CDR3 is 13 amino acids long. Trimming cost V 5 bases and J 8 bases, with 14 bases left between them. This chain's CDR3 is CASSPRTDSTQYF. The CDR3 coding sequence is TGTGCCAGCAGCCCCCGAACTGATAGTACGCAGTATTTT.

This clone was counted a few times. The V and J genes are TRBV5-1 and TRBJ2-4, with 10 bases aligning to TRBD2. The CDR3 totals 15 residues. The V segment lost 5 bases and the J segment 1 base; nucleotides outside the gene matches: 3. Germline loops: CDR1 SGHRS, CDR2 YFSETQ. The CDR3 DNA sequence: TGCGCCAGCAGTTATAGCGGGGGGGCCAAAAACATTCAGTACTTC. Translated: CASSYSGGAKNIQYF.

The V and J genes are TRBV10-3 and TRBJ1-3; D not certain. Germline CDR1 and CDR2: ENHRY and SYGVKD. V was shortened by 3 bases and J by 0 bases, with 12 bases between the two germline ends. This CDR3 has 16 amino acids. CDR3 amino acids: CAISENPPGSGNTIYF. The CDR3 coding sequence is TGTGCCATCAGTGAAAACCCGCCCGGCTCTGGAAACACCATATATTTT.

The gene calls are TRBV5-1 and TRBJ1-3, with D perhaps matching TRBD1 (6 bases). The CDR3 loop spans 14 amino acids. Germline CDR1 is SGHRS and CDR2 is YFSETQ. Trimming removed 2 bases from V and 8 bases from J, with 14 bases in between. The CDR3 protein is CASSFQGGGDTIYF. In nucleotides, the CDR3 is TGCGCCAGCAGCTTCCAGGGAGGGGGAGACACCATATATTTT.

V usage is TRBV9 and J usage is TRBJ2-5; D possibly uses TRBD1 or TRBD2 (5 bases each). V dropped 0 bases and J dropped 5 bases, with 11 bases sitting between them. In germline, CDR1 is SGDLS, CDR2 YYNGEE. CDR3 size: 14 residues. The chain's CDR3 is CASSVGGLGETQYF. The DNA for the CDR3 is TGTGCCAGCAGCGTAGGGGGGTTGGGCGAGACCCAGTACTTC.

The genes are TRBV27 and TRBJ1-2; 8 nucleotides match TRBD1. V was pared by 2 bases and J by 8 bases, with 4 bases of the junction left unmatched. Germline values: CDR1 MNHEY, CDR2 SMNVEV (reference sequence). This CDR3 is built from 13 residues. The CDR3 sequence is CASSLLQGVGYTF. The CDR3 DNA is TGTGCCAGCAGTTTACTACAGGGGGTAGGCTACACCTTC.

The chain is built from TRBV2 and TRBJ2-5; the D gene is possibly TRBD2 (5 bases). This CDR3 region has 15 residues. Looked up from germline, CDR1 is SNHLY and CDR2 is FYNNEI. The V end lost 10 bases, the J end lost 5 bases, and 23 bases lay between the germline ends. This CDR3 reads CATRGNLGSDETQYF. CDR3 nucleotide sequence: TGTGCCACCCGAGGGAATTTGGGTAGCGATGAGACCCAGTACTTC. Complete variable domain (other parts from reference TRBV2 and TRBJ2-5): EPEVTQTPSHQVTQMGQEVILRCVPISNHLYFYWYRQILGQKVEFLVSFYNNEISEKSEIFDDQFSVERPDGSNFTLKIRSTKLEDSAMYFCATRGNLGSDETQYFGPGTRLLVL.

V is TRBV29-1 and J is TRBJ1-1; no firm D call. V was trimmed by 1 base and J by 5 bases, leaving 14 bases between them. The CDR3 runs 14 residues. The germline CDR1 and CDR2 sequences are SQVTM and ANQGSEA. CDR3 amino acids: CSVEGRTAGTEAFF. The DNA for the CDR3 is TGCAGCGTTGAAGGTAGGACCGCGGGTACTGAAGCTTTCTTT.

The CDR3 loop is CASSYSEASTDTQYF. The CDR3 DNA is TGTGCCAGCAGTTACTCGGAGGCCAGCACAGATACGCAGTATTTT. The chain couples TRBV6-5 to TRBJ2-3; tentative D call: TRBD2 (5 bases). The CDR3 is made up of 15 amino acids. The ends were cut back, 0 bases at V and 0 bases at J, with 7 bases in the middle. Germline V gene lookup returns CDR1 MNHEY and CDR2 SVGAGI.

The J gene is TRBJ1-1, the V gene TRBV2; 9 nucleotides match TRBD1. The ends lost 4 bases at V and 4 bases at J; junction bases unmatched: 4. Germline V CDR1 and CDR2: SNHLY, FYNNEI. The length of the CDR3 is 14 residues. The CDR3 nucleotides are TGTGCCAGCAGTGCTCCGACAGGGGGCACTGAAGCTTTCTTT. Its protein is CASSAPTGGTEAFF.

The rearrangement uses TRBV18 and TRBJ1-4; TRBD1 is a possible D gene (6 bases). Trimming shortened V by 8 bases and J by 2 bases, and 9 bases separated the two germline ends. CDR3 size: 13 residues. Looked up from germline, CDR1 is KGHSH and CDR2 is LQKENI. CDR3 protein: CASARGTNEKLFF. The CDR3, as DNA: TGTGCCAGCGCGAGGGGGACTAATGAAAAACTGTTTTTT.

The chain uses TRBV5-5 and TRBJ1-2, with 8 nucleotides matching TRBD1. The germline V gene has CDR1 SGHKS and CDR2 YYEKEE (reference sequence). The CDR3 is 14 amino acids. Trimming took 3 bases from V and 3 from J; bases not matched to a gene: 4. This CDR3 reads CASSSQGDYYGYTF. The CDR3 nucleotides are TGTGCCAGCAGCTCACAGGGGGATTACTATGGCTACACCTTC.

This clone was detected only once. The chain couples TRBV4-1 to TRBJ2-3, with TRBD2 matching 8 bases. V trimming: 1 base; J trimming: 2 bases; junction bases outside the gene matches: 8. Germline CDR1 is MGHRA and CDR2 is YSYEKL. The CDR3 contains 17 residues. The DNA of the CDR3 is TGCGCCAGCAGCCAAGTGTTTGCGGGGGGATCCACAGATACGCAGTATTTT. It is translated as CASSQVFAGGSTDTQYF.

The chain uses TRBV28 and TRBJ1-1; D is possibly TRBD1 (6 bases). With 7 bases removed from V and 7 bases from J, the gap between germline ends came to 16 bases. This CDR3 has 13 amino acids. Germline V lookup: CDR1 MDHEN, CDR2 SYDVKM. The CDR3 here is CASINSGVHEAFF. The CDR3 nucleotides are TGTGCCAGCATTAACTCAGGGGTCCATGAAGCTTTCTTT.

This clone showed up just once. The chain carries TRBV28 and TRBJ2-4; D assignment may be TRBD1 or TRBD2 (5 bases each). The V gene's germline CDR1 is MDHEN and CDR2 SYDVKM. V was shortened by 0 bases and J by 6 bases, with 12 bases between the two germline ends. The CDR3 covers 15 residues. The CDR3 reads CASSLWWGRGNIQYF. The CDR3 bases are TGTGCCAGCAGTTTATGGTGGGGCCGGGGAAACATTCAGTACTTC.

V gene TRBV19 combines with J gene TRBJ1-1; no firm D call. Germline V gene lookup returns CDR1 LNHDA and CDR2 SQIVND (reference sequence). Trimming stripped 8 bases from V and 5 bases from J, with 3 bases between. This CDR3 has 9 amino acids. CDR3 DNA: TGTGCCAGTGGGACTGAAGCTTTCTTT. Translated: CASGTEAFF.

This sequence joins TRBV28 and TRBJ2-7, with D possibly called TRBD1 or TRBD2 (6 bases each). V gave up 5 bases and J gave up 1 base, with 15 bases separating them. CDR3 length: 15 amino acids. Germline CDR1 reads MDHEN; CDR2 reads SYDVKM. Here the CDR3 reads CASSPPGDKSYEQYF. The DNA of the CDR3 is TGTGCCAGCAGTCCCCCGGGGGACAAGTCCTACGAGCAGTACTTC.